One and the same sample provided the 3 T cell receptor beta chains below, sequenced in a study of blood T cell repertoires in COVID-19. This table comes from immunoSEQ multiplex PCR, and its TCRdb copy is limited to in-frame clones, with some not included. The sample records about 140,000 clones, 80% to 85% being singletons. The sequencing sample was made of peripheral blood. These receptors all stem from a woman aged 55-70 years with acute or convalescent COVID-19.

Of note for this clone: Germline is not matched at one junction end, which may reflect a read error. The CDR3 is CASSLALPGTTHGNF. The CDR3 coding sequence is TGTGCCAGCAGTTTGGCACTCCCCGGGACTACCCATGGAAACTTC. The chain couples TRBV28 to TRBJ2-5, with TRBD2 matching over 7 bases. Per germline, CDR1 MDHEN and CDR2 SYDVKM. The CDR3 runs 15 residues.

The rearrangement joins TRBV7-3 to TRBJ2-5; 9 bases agree with TRBD2. CDR3 length equals 15 residues. Per the germline V gene, CDR1 is SGHTA and CDR2 is FQGTGA. After removal of 3 bases from V and 2 bases from J, the junction contained 4 bases not matched to a gene. CDR3 protein: CASSLTSGRQETQYF. DNA for the CDR3: TGTGCCAGCAGCTTGACTAGCGGACGACAAGAGACCCAGTACTTC.

The V gene is TRBV30, the J gene TRBJ2-7; 8 bases are a match to TRBD1. The length of the CDR3 is 15 residues. With V trimmed by 1 base and J by 2 bases, 7 bases remained unmatched. Germline loops: CDR1 GTSNPN, CDR2 SVGIG (reference sequence). The CDR3 region is CAWSARQGTTYEQYF. The DNA for the CDR3 is TGTGCCTGGAGTGCAAGACAGGGGACAACCTACGAGCAGTACTTC. Together with reference TRBV30 and TRBJ2-7, the CDR3 gives the full variable domain: SQTIHQWPATLVQPVGSPLSLECTVEGTSNPNLYWYRQAAGRGLQLLFYSVGIGQISSEVPQNLSASRPQDRQFILSSKKLLLSDSGFYLCAWSARQGTTYEQYFGPGTRLTVT.